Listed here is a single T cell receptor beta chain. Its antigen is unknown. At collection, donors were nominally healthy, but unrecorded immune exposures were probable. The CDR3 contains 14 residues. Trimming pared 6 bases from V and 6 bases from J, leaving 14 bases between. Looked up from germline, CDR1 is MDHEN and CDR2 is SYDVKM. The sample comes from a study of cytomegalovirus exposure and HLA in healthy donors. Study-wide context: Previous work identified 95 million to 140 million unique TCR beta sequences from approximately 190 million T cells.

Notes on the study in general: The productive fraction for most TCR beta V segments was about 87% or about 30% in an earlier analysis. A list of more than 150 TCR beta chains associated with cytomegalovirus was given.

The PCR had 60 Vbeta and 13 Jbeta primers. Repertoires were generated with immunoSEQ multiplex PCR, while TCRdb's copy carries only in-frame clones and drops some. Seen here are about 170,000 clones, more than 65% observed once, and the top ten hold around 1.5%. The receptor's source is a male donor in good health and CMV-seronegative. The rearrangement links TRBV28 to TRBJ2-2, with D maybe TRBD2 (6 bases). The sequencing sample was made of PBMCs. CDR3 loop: CASSPRGRPGELFF. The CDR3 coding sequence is TGTGCCAGCAGCCCCCGGGGGAGGCCCGGGGAGCTGTTTTTT.